This T cell receptor (beta chain) is drawn from a study of cytomegalovirus exposure and HLA in healthy donors. Concerning this clone: Its antigen is currently unknown.

The CDR3 sequence is 13 residues long. Per the germline V gene, CDR1 is SGHNT and CDR2 is YYREEE (reference sequence). V was shortened by 4 bases and J by 5 bases, with 12 bases between the two germline ends. Primers for the PCR totalled 60 Vbeta and 13 Jbeta. TCRdb's table, derived via immunoSEQ multiplex PCR, lists solely in-frame clones and lacks some. The table shows 150,000 to 200,000 clones, with 80% occurring only once. Study results and limitations: Later on, a genetic analysis was performed. It linked a missense variant in DCLRE1C with V- and J-gene trimming of TCR beta. Most TCR beta V segments were productive about 87% or about 30% of the time in an earlier analysis.

The gene calls are TRBV5-4 and TRBJ1-1; no clear D. Sequenced material: PBMCs. This TCR came from a boy aged 10-17 years in good health and CMV-seronegative. CDR3 sequence: CASSIGPGTEAFF. The DNA for the CDR3 is TGTGCCAGCAGCATCGGGCCGGGGACTGAAGCTTTCTTT.